One sample yielded the 5 T cell receptor beta chains listed below, sequenced in a study of blood T cell repertoires in COVID-19 (dated by TCRdb to about 2020). Libraries were constructed by the immunoSEQ multiplex PCR assay. TCRdb retrieved this table from immuneACCESS and kept in-frame rearrangements only. Not all clones are present; in checked studies, unresolved V genes account for under half, and no reason is known for the remainder. This sample is represented by 100,000 to 120,000 clones; nearly 80% of them were singletons. The ten largest account for more than 15% of the sample. Sequenced: peripheral blood. These TCRs come from a woman aged 80 or over with active or convalescent COVID-19.

The chain couples TRBV12-5 to TRBJ2-1; 7 nucleotides match TRBD2. The germline V gene has CDR1 LGHNT and CDR2 FRNRAP. J was trimmed by 7 bases and V by 0 bases; bases with no gene match: 9. This CDR3 is built from 16 residues. The CDR3 loop reads CASGLVLASGPNEQFF. CDR3 sequence (DNA): TGTGCTAGTGGTTTGGTACTGGCTAGCGGCCCGAATGAGCAGTTCTTC. Full variable domain (remainder filled in from reference TRBV12-5 and TRBJ2-1): DARVTQTPRHKVTEMGQEVTMRCQPILGHNTVFWYRQTMMQGLELLAYFRNRAPLDDSGMPKDRFSAEMPDATLATLKIQPSEPRDSAVYFCASGLVLASGPNEQFFGPGTRLTVL.

The rearrangement links TRBV21-1 to TRBJ1-4; the table's D call of TRBD1 was not tested on the DNA. TRBV21-1 is designated a pseudogene. The CDR3 runs 18 residues. CDR3 protein: CASSKARWGSLLNEKLFF. As DNA, the CDR3 is TGTGCCAGCAGCAAAGCGCGGTGGGGCAGTCTCCTTAATGAAAAACTGTTTTTT.

This sequence joins TRBV7-9 and TRBJ2-6; D is possibly TRBD2 (6 bases). The ends were cut back, 7 bases at V and 1 base at J, with 11 bases in the middle. This CDR3 is built from 15 residues. CDR1 and CDR2 from the germline V gene are SEHNR and FQNEAQ (reference sequence). DNA of the CDR3: TGTGCCAGCACCGTGGCGGGGTCTGGGGCCAACGTCCTGACTTTC. Its translation is CASTVAGSGANVLTF.

J is TRBJ2-7 and V is TRBV27; possible D gene TRBD1, 6 bases. The V gene lost 6 bases and the J gene lost 0 bases, with 6 bases spanning the gap. Germline V gene sequence: CDR1 MNHEY, CDR2 SMNVEV (reference sequence). The CDR3 has 12 amino acids. The CDR3 reads CASRDSSYEQYF. The CDR3 DNA is TGTGCCAGCAGGGACAGCTCCTACGAGCAGTACTTC.

A single count supports this clone. This chain uses TRBV5-1 with TRBJ1-1, with a possible D match to TRBD1 (6 bases). V lost 0 bases, J lost 5 bases, and 11 bases lay in between. This CDR3 is 14 amino acids long. In germline, CDR1 is SGHRS, CDR2 YFSETQ. CDR3 residues: CASSLENQGTEAFF. The CDR3 DNA reads as TGCGCCAGCAGCTTGGAAAACCAGGGGACTGAAGCTTTCTTT.